The entry below describes one T cell receptor (beta chain). This clone's antigen is unknown. Per-nucleotide qualities are absent, and no much larger clonotype sits a single base away. From a lookup of the germline V gene, CDR1 and CDR2 are SGDLS and YYNGEE. The CDR3 runs 13 residues from the cysteine to the phenylalanine. Here the CDR3 DNA is all that survives: 39 bases in frame from base 1. The V and J ends are trimmed by 2 bases and 8 bases, leaving 13 bases between them. This sample was included in a study of blood T cells in healthy people across ages (dated by TCRdb to 2013 to 2016). With regard to the full study: In model experiments, roughly one uniquely barcoded TCR beta cDNA molecule per two T cells was captured by template switching. Age-related changes in TCR beta repertoire diversity were measured in the study by deep sequencing normalized with unique cDNA molecular identifiers. The donors were split into four age groups: young (average approximately 16 years), middle-aged (around 40), aged (about 62) and long-lived (over 80). Donors of different ages were randomly distributed across sequencing lanes to avoid experimental bias. Using the same blood draw, the study looked at two additional independent replicas of 1 million unique cDNA reads for two donors, one aged 18 to 29 and the other aged 80 or older. Study-level results and caveats: Estimates of total diversity based on one million sequenced T cells were considered lower bounds and underestimates. Compared with the aged group, the long-lived group had more naive CD4+ T cells, fewer expanded clones and increased TCR diversity, suggesting age selection. There was a strong correlation between observed TCR beta diversity and the percentage of naive T cells measured by flow cytometry. Bulk unsorted PBMC profiling prevented conclusive comparison of naive and antigen-experienced compartments. Because donor CMV infection status was unknown, age-related changes in expanded clonotypes were potentially confounded. Observed TCR beta diversity per million T cells fell roughly linearly with age, and a significant reduction was already apparent by age approximately 41.

Donors were under 40 systemically healthy Caucasian individuals from Russia aged 6 to 90 years. Ten milliliters of peripheral blood were drawn from each donor into EDTA-treated Vacutainer tubes. Ficoll-Paque density-gradient centrifugation was used to isolate PBMCs, with at least 7 million per sample. Trizol reagent was used to extract total RNA from PBMCs, with at least 6 micrograms per sample. For every donor, flow cytometry on a PBMC aliquot measured the percentage of naive CD45RAhigh/CD27high T cells. Library construction relied on 5' RACE. TCRdb shows the sequencer as Illumina HiSeq 2500. The second PCR ran for roughly 6 to 11 cycles and used a J-beta primer mix along with a sample-barcoded 5' primer. A template-switch 5' adaptor carrying 12 random nucleotides introduced a unique molecular identifier onto each TCR beta cDNA molecule. Each sample yielded at least 3 million CDR3-containing paired-end reads. All of the RNA was converted into first-strand cDNA using the Mint cDNA synthesis kit, with a TRBC-specific oligonucleotide serving as the primer. After uracil-DNA glycosylase treatment, a first 18-cycle PCR used universal primers M1SS and BC2_uni_R on all cDNA. In the source study's methods: For normalization, 1 million high-quality reads were randomly selected from each sample, with every read carrying a distinct molecular identifier. Reads with shared molecular identifiers were discarded instead of being binned into consensus sequences. CDR3 identification, clonotype clustering and error correction used MiTCR with a Q25 quality threshold and the strictest error-elimination algorithm. A nonparametric unseen species model with Euler transformation was used to estimate lower-bound total TCR beta diversity. Clones were called with MiXCR by TCRdb after fastp trimmed the public reads at Q25, and only in-frame beta chains were retained. Each record represents a unique CDR3 protein, reported with the most common genes and DNA among its rows. For this entry, the V and J calls and clone size follow TCRdb and not the study's own pipeline. The sample yields approximately 810,000 distinct CDR3 sequences; less than 35% were counted once. Approximately 15% of the sample is taken by the ten largest.

Material for sequencing was blood. The chain joins TRBV9 to TRBJ1-2, with the D gene call left open. The TCR comes from a woman older than 75 in good health. At the DNA level, the sequence is TGTGCCAGCAGCGTTAACGGACCCTTAGGCTACACCTTC. This translates into CASSVNGPLGYTF.